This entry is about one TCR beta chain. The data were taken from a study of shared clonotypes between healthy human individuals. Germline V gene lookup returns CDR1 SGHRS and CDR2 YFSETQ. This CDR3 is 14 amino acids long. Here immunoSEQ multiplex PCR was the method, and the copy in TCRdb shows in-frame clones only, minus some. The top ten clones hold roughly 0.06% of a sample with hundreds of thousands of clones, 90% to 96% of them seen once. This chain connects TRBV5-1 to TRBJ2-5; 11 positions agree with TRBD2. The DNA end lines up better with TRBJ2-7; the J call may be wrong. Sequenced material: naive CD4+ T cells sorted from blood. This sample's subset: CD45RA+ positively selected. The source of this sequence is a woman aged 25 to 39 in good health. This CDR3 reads CASSPGLAAYEQYF. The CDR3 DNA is TGCGCCAGCAGCCCGGGACTAGCGGCCTACGAGCAGTACTTC.